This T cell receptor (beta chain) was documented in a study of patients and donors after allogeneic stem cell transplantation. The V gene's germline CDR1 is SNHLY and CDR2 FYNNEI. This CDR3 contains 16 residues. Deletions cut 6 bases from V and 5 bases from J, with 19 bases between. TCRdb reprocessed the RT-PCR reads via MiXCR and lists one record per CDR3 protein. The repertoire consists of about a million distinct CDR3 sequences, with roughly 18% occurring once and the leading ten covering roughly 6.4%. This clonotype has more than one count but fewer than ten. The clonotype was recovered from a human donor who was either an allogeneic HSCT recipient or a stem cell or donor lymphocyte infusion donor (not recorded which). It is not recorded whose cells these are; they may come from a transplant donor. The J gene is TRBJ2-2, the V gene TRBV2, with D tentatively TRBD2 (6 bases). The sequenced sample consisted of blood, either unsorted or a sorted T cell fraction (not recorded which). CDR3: CASSHLRGLGTGELFF. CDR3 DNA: TGTGCCAGCAGCCACCTCCGGGGGTTGGGAACCGGGGAGCTGTTTTTT.